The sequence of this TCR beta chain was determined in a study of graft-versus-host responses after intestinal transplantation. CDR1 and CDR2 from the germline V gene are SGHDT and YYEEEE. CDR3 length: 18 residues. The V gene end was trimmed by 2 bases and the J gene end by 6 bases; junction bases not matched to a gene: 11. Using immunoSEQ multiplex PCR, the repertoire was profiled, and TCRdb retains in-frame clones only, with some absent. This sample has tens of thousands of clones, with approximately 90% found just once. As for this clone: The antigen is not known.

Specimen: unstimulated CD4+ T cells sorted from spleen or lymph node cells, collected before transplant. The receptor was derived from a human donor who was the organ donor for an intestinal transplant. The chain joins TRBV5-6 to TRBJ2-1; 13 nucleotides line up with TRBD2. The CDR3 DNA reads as TGTGCCAGCAGCTTACCCGGACTAGCGGGAGTCTCAAGCAATGAGCAGTTCTTC. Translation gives CASSLPGLAGVSSNEQFF.